This T cell receptor beta chain originates from a study of CD8+ T cells in alopecia areata. Findings of the study overall: Mouse data revealed clearer TCR sharing than patient data did, a gap possibly tied to HLA.

Extraction and reverse transcription of RNA yielded cDNA as the sequencing template. The method was immunoSEQ multiplex PCR; TCRdb's version includes in-frame clones alone and lacks a portion of them. The data hold 100,000 to 150,000 clones, with roughly two fifths observed a single time. The CDR3 covers 16 residues. Germline V gene sequence: CDR1 KGHSH, CDR2 LQKENI. V dropped 3 bases and J dropped 0 bases, with 13 bases sitting between them. This clone has just a few counts. Its antigen is currently unknown. Sequenced input: CD4+ T cells sorted from blood. This clonotype was sampled from a human donor with alopecia areata. The chain carries TRBV18 and TRBJ2-3; D is possibly TRBD1 (6 bases). The CDR3 spells CASSPTRQASTDTQYF. As DNA, the CDR3 is TGTGCCAGCTCACCCACCCGACAGGCTAGCACAGATACGCAGTATTTT.